What follows describes a single TCR beta chain. No antigen is known for it. The authors amplified TCR beta CDR3 regions from RNA transcripts. Second-round multiplex PCR followed a first-round RT-PCR using HTBI primers. Each CDR3 protein is one row after TCRdb ran MiXCR on the multiplex PCR reads. The sample gives approximately 380,000 distinct CDR3 sequences, 20% to 25% of which show up once; roughly 3% is in the top ten. Where ophthalmopathy was absent within 18 months of follow-up, hyperthyroidism was stable. This record belongs to a study of Graves' ophthalmopathy and Graves' hyperthyroidism. Findings of the study overall: The authors also found most expanded thyroid clonotypes above 0.001 frequency in blood. This model predicted ophthalmopathy progression (sensitivity about 67%, specificity about 72%). Discriminating ophthalmopathy from stable hyperthyroidism, a 13-signature model attained a sensitivity of over 85% and a specificity of 81.08%.

Material: peripheral blood. The origin of this receptor is a woman between 18 and 30 years old with stable Graves' hyperthyroidism.

CDR3 sequence: CASRGRRYGYTF. DNA for the CDR3: TGTGCCAGCAGGGGACGGAGGTATGGCTACACCTTC. This chain joins TRBV6-2 or TRBV6-3 and TRBJ1-2; perhaps TRBD1 as D (5 bases). Germline V gene lookup returns CDR1 MNHEY and CDR2 SVGEGT. With 6 bases removed from V and 5 bases from J, the gap between germline ends came to 10 bases. The CDR3 has 12 amino acids.